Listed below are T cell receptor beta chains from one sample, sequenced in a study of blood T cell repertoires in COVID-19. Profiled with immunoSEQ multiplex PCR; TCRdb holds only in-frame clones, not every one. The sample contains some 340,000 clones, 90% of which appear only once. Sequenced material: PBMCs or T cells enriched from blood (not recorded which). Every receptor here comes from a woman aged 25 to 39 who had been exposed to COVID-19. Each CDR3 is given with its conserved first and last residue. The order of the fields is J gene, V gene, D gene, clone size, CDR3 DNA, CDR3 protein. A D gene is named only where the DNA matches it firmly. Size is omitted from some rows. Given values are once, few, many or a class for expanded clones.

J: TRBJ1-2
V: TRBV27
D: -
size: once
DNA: TGTGCCAGCAGCCCTCTCTTCGAGGGTAACTATGGCTACACCTTC
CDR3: CASSPLFEGNYGYTF

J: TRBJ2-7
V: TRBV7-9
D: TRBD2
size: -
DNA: TGTGCCAGCACCCTAGCGGGGGGGAACTACGAGCAGTACTTC
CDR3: CASTLAGGNYEQYF

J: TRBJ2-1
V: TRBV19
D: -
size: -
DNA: TGTGCCAGTAGTCCCGCGGGATGGGCGTACAATGAGCAGTTCTTC
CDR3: CASSPAGWAYNEQFF

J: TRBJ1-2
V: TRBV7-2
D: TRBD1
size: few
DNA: TGTGCCAGCAGCTTAGCAAGGGGACAGGGGGTCTATGGCTACACCTTC
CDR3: CASSLARGQGVYGYTF

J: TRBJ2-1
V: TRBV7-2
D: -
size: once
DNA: TGTGCCAGCAGCCTTAGCCAAGGCACGGAAAAAAACTACAATGAGCAGTTCTTC
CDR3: CASSLSQGTEKNYNEQFF

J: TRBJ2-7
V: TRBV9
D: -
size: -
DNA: TGTGCCAGCAGCGCTACAGGGATCTCCTACGAGCAGTACTTC
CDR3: CASSATGISYEQYF

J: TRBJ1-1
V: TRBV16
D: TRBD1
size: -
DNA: TGTGCCAGCAGCCGAAGGGACAGGGTCGGCACTGAAGCTTTCTTT
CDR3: CASSRRDRVGTEAFF

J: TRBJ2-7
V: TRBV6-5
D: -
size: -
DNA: TGTGCCAGCAGTTACTCGCAGGCAGCTTACGAGCAGTACTTC
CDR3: CASSYSQAAYEQYF

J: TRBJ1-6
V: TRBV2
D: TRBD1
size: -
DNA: TGTGCCAGCAGTGTCGGCCAGGGGGTTTCACCCCTCCACTTT
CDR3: CASSVGQGVSPLHF

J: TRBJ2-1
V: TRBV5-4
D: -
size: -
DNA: TGTGCCAGCAGCTTGTCTGTGGGCTACTCCTACAATGAGCAGTTCTTC
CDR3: CASSLSVGYSYNEQFF

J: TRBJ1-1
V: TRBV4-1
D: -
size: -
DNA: TGCGCCAGCAGCCAAGGTCACCGAACAGGTGAAGCTTTCTTT
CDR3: CASSQGHRTGEAFF

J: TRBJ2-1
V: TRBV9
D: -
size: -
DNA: TGTGCCAGCAGCGTAGGTGGACAGTCCTACAATGAGCAGTTCTTC
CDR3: CASSVGGQSYNEQFF

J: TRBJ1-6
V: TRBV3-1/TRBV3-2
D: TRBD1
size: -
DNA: TGTGCCAGCAGCCAACCAACAGGGGGATCACCCCTCCACTTT
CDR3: CASSQPTGGSPLHF

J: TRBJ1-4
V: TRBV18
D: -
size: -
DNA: TGTGCCAGCTCACAAGGCGGGTACAGCGATAATGAAAAACTGTTTTTT
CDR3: CASSQGGYSDNEKLFF

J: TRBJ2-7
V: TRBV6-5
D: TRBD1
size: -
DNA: TGTGCCAGCAGTCACAGCAGGGGGCGCGAGCAGTACTTC
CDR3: CASSHSRGREQYF

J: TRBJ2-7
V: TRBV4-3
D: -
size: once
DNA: TGCGCCAGCAGCCAAGACTGGCGAGGGCTCTCCTACGAGCAGTACTTC
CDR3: CASSQDWRGLSYEQYF

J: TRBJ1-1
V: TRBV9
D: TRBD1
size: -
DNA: TGTGCCAGCAGCGCTGCAGGGGGCCCCACTGAAGCTTTCTTT
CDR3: CASSAAGGPTEAFF

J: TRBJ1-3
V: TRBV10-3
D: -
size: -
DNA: TGTGCCATCAGTGGGGCGGGACTTGGAAACACCATATATTTT
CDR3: CAISGAGLGNTIYF

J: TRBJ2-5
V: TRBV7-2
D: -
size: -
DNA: TGTGCCAGCAGCTTCGTGGGCCGGCCAGAGACCCAGTACTTC
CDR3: CASSFVGRPETQYF

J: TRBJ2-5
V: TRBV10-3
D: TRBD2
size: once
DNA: TGTGCCATCAGTGAGTCGCGGGGGGAGGGGTCCCAAGAGACCCAGTACTTC
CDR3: CAISESRGEGSQETQYF

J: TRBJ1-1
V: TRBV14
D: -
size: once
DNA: TGTGCCAGCGGAAGACAGCCGAACACTGAAGCTTTCTTT
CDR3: CASGRQPNTEAFF

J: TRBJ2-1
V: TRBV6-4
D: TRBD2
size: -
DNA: TGTGCCAGCGCACGGACTAGCGGGGGAGATGAGCAGTTCTTC
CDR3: CASARTSGGDEQFF

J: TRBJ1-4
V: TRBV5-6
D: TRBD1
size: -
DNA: TGTGCCAGCAGCTGGGGCAGGGGGCGAACTAATGAAAAACTGTTTTTT
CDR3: CASSWGRGRTNEKLFF

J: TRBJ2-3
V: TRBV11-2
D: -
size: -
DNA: TGTGCCAGCAGCCTTCTAACGGGGGCAGATACGCAGTATTTT
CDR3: CASSLLTGADTQYF

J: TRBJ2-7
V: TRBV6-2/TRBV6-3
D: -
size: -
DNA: TGTGCCAGCAGTTATAGAGACTCCTACGAGCAGTACTTC
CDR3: CASSYRDSYEQYF

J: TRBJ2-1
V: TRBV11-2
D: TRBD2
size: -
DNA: TGTGCCAGCAATGGCGGGGGCTCCTACAATGAGCAGTTCTTC
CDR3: CASNGGGSYNEQFF

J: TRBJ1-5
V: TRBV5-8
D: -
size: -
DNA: TGTGCCAGCAGCTTGTCGGGCAGGAGGAATCAGCCCCAGCATTTT
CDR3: CASSLSGRRNQPQHF

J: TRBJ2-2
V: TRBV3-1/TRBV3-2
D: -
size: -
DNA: TGTGCCAGCAGCCAAGTAGGCGGCAGACCGAACACCGGGGAGCTGTTTTTT
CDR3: CASSQVGGRPNTGELFF

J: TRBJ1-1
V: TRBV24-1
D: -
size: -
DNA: TGTGCCACCAGTGATTTGTCCGGGACTGAAGCTTTCTTT
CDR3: CATSDLSGTEAFF

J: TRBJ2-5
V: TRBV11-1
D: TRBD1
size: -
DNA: TGTGCCAGCAATAACCGACAGGGACCACAAGAGACCCAGTACTTC
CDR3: CASNNRQGPQETQYF

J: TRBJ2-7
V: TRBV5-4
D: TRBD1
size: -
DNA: TGTGCCAGCAGCTGGGGACAGGGGGGGAACGAGCAGTACTTC
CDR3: CASSWGQGGNEQYF

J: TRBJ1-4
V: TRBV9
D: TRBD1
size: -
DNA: TGTGCCAGCAGCGAGGGGACAGGGGCTAATGAAAAACTGTTTTTT
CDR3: CASSEGTGANEKLFF

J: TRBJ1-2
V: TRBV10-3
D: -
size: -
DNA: TGTGCCATCAGCACACTCGGGGTCTATGGCTACACCTTC
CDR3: CAISTLGVYGYTF

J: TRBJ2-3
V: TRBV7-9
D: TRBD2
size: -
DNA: TGTGCCAGCAGCCCGGTAGCGGGAGATACGCAGTATTTT
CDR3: CASSPVAGDTQYF

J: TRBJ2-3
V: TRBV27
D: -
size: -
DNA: TGTGCCAGCAGTTTTCGGGGGAGGGATACGCAGTATTTT
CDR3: CASSFRGRDTQYF

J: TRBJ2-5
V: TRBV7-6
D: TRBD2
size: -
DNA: TGTGCCAGCAGCTCCGGACTAGCGGGGGGGCGAGGTGAGACCCAGTACTTC
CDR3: CASSSGLAGGRGETQYF

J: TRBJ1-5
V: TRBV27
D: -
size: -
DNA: TGTGCCAGCAGTTTAGCAGGGAGGGGCAATCAGCCCCAGCATTTT
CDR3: CASSLAGRGNQPQHF

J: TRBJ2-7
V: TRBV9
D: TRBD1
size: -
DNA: TGTGCCAGCAGCGTAGGGGACAGGGAACTCCACGAGCAGTACTTC
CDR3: CASSVGDRELHEQYF

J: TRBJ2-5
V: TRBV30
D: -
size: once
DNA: TGTGCCTGGAGTGCGGGGGAGACCCAGTACTTC
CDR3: CAWSAGETQYF

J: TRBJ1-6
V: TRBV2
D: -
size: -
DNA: TGTGCCAGCAGTACCACAGGAATTAGCTCCTATAATTCACCCCTCCACTTT
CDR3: CASSTTGISSYNSPLHF

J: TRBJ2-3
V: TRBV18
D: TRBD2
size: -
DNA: TGTGCCAGCTCACCACAGGGAGCGGGGGGCCTAACAGATACGCAGTATTTT
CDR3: CASSPQGAGGLTDTQYF

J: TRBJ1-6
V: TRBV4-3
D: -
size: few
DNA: TGCGCCAGCAGCCAAGATCCGACGGGGAATAGGAATTCACCCCTCCACTTT
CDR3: CASSQDPTGNRNSPLHF

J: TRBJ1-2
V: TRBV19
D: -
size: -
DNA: TGTGCCAGTAGTTCCCCAGATGGCTATGGCTACACCTTC
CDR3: CASSSPDGYGYTF

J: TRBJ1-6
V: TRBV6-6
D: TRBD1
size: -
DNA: TGTGCCAGCAGGACAGGGCGGGATTCACCCCTCCACTTT
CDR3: CASRTGRDSPLHF

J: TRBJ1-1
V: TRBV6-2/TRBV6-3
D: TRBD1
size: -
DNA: TGTGCCAGCAGTTACGGGACAGGGGGCCCCACTGAAGCTTTCTTT
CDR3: CASSYGTGGPTEAFF

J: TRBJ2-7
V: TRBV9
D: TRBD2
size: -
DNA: TGTGCCAGCAGCGTAGCCGGGACTAGCAGAACCTACGAGCAGTACTTC
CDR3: CASSVAGTSRTYEQYF

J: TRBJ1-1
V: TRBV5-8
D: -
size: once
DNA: TGTGCCAGCAGCGAGGTTCTTAACACTGAAGCTTTCTTT
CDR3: CASSEVLNTEAFF

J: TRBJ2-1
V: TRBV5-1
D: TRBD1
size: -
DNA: TGCGCCAGCAGCCTAGACAGGGCCTACAATGAGCAGTTCTTC
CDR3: CASSLDRAYNEQFF

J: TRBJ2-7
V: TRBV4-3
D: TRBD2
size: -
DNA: TGCGCCAGCAGCCAAGGGGGACTAGCGGGTGACTACGAGCAGTACTTC
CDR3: CASSQGGLAGDYEQYF

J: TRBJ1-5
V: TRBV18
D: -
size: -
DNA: TGTGCCAGCTCACCTGACCGGGATCAGCCCCAGCATTTT
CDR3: CASSPDRDQPQHF